A selection of T cell receptor beta chains follows, all from one sample in a study of spatial heterogeneity in lung cancer. TCRdb re-called the 5' RACE reads through MiXCR, storing one row per CDR3 protein. The sample includes more than 95,000 distinct CDR3 sequences, over 9% of them seen just once. The sample was PBMCs, taken at follow-up. All receptors come from a male donor with early-stage non-small cell lung cancer. CDR3s include the opening cysteine and the closing phenylalanine or tryptophan. A D gene is named only where the DNA matches it firmly. Only some rows state a clone size, as once, few, many or a class for expanded clones.

j_call v_call d_call clone_size cdr3_aa cdr3_nt
TRBJ2-7 TRBV12-5 TRBD1 many CASGTIRGTAYEQYF TGTGCTAGTGGAACAATTAGAGGGACAGCCTACGAGCAGTACTTC
TRBJ2-7 TRBV20-1 TRBD1 - CSAGDSPKGSYEQYF TGCAGTGCGGGGGACAGTCCAAAGGGCTCCTACGAGCAGTACTTC
TRBJ1-1 TRBV5-1 - - CASKVGKNTEAFF TGCGCCAGCAAGGTCGGGAAGAACACTGAAGCTTTCTTT
TRBJ1-1 TRBV5-1 TRBD1 few CASSLQGAQNTEAFF TGCGCCAGCAGCTTACAGGGGGCCCAAAACACTGAAGCTTTCTTT
TRBJ2-5 TRBV6-2/TRBV6-3 TRBD2 - CASTLNSGVQETQYF TGTGCCAGCACTCTGAATAGCGGGGTACAAGAGACCCAGTACTTC
TRBJ2-1 TRBV7-8 TRBD2 many CASSLAGGGSHNEQFF TGTGCCAGCAGCTTAGCGGGGGGAGGGAGCCACAATGAGCAGTTCTTC
TRBJ1-5 TRBV4-2 - few CASSQATGRNQPQHF TGTGCCAGCAGCCAAGCGACAGGTCGCAATCAGCCCCAGCATTTT
TRBJ2-5 TRBV5-1 - - CASSIDRAGRETQYF TGCGCCAGCAGCATCGACAGGGCGGGAAGAGAGACCCAGTACTTC
TRBJ2-7 TRBV24-1 - many CATSDFRNPYEQYF TGTGCCACCAGTGATTTCCGGAACCCCTACGAGCAGTACTTC
TRBJ1-5 TRBV4-1 - - CASSPVGIASNQPQHF TGCGCCAGCAGCCCAGTTGGTATAGCAAGCAATCAGCCCCAGCATTTT
TRBJ1-5 TRBV19 - few CASSYGRHNQPQHF TGTGCCAGTAGTTATGGACGGCACAATCAGCCCCAGCATTTT
TRBJ1-6 TRBV12-3/TRBV12-4 - many CASSFGQYNSPLHF TGTGCCAGCAGTTTCGGACAGTATAATTCACCCCTCCACTTT
TRBJ1-1 TRBV12-3/TRBV12-4 - few CASSLDRGRGTEAFF TGTGCCAGCAGTTTAGATAGGGGGAGAGGTACTGAAGCTTTCTTT
TRBJ2-7 TRBV20-1 TRBD2 many CSARRKGTTHYEQYF TGCAGTGCTAGACGAAAAGGGACTACCCACTACGAGCAGTACTTC